This T cell receptor (beta chain) was retrieved from a study of Tregs in tolerant kidney transplant recipients. Study findings and constraints: Activated donor B cell expansion appeared to reveal the most relevant donor-specific TCRbeta repertoire. The small number of patients limits these findings pending further validation. Biological reproducibility was not directly addressed, but technical replication error appeared minimal.

The CDR3 runs 15 residues. CDR1 and CDR2 (germline): SGDLS, YYNGEE. Trimming took off 4 bases at V and 4 bases at J, with 17 bases between the two ends. Unstimulated regulatory T cells (CD4+CD25+CD127-), CD4+CD25- non-regulatory cells, CD4 and CD8 cells were FACS-sorted from thawed PBMCs. Clones were read by immunoSEQ multiplex PCR, and TCRdb kept only the in-frame ones, dropping some. The sample has roughly 250,000 clones; 80% to 85% are singletons. Comments on this clone: What it recognizes is unknown.

V usage is TRBV9 and J usage is TRBJ2-5; the D call may be TRBD1 or TRBD2 (6 bases each). Sequenced: CD4+ T cells from blood. The receptor was derived from a human donor in good health. The CDR3, as DNA: TGTGCCAGCAGCTCCCGGGGGACACAGGGAGAGACCCAGTACTTC. Translating gives CASSSRGTQGETQYF.